Below, 2 T cell receptor beta chains from the same sample are listed, as sequenced in a study of control samples from healthy donors and cancer patients. Repertoires were generated with immunoSEQ multiplex PCR, while TCRdb's copy carries only in-frame clones and drops some. The data contain approximately 220,000 clones, 85% to 95% of them singletons. The specimen sequenced was blood. These receptors were obtained from a man aged 45 to 65 in good health.

V is TRBV18 and J is TRBJ1-4; D remains ambiguous. Trimming removed 1 base at V and 7 bases at J, with 7 bases between. CDR3 size: 13 residues. Germline CDR1 and CDR2: KGHSH and LQKENI. The CDR3 DNA follows: TGTGCCAGCTCACCACTGATGGGTGAAAAACTGTTTTTT. This gives the protein CASSPLMGEKLFF.

The rearrangement joins TRBV10-3 to TRBJ1-1, with D maybe TRBD1 (5 bases). The length of the CDR3 is 15 residues. Germline CDR1 reads ENHRY; CDR2 reads SYGVKD. The V gene lost 3 bases and the J gene lost 1 base, with 12 bases spanning the gap. CDR3 in amino acids: CAISDPGPSNTEAFF. Here the CDR3 DNA reads TGTGCCATCAGTGATCCGGGACCCTCGAACACTGAAGCTTTCTTT.